The next 30 T cell receptor beta chains were all read from a single sample in a study of shared clonotypes between healthy human individuals. TCRdb's table, derived via immunoSEQ multiplex PCR, lists solely in-frame clones and lacks some. Among fewer than 200,000 clones listed, around 93% were seen once. The sequenced sample was naive CD4+ T cells sorted from blood. Subset indicated: CD45RA+ positively selected. The receptors come from a woman in her 30s in good health.

The table lists this clone with a count of one. The chain uses TRBV4-1 and TRBJ2-7; possibly TRBD2 for D (6 bases). The length of the CDR3 is 16 residues. V gave up 2 bases and J gave up 2 bases, with 16 bases separating them. Germline loops: CDR1 MGHRA, CDR2 YSYEKL. CDR3 protein: CASSQPLAGRTYEQYF. The CDR3 DNA reads TGCGCCAGCAGCCAACCATTGGCGGGGCGAACCTACGAGCAGTACTTC.

The chain carries TRBV28 and TRBJ2-5; 10 nucleotides agree with TRBD2. V lost 3 bases to trimming and J lost 5 bases; unmatched junction nucleotides: 12. This CDR3 has 17 amino acids. Per germline, CDR1 MDHEN and CDR2 SYDVKM. CDR3 DNA sequence: TGTGCCAGCAGTTTTGCCGGGAGCGGGAGGGCCGGGGAGACCCAGTACTTC. As protein: CASSFAGSGRAGETQYF. The whole variable domain, remainder taken from reference TRBV28 and TRBJ2-5, is DVKVTQSSRYLVKRTGEKVFLECVQDMDHENMFWYRQDPGLGLRLIYFSYDVKMKEKGDIPEGYSVSREKKERFSLILESASTNQTSMYLCASSFAGSGRAGETQYFGPGTRLLVL.

The chain has TRBV5-1 and TRBJ2-7; 10 bases align to TRBD2. The V segment lost 6 bases and the J segment 6 bases; nucleotides outside the gene matches: 9. CDR3 size: 14 residues. CDR1 SGHRS and CDR2 YFSETQ come from the germline V gene. The CDR3 loop reads CASIVASGSPEQYF. The DNA of the CDR3 is TGCGCCAGCATTGTTGCTAGCGGGAGCCCCGAGCAGTACTTC.

The CDR3 DNA reads TGTGCCTGGGGCAAGCCCCGGGATCTCCACTTT. Its protein product is CAWGKPRDLHF. The genes are TRBV30 and TRBJ1-6; D not resolved. In germline, CDR1 is GTSNPN, CDR2 SVGIG (reference sequence). CDR3 length: 11 residues. The V and J ends lost 5 bases and 16 bases respectively, with 15 bases between them. The whole variable domain, filled in from reference TRBV30 and TRBJ1-6, reads SQTIHQWPATLVQPVGSPLSLECTVEGTSNPNLYWYRQAAGRGLQLLFYSVGIGQISSEVPQNLSASRPQDRQFILSSKKLLLSDSGFYLCAWGKPRDLHFGNGTRLTVT.

This chain uses TRBV19 with TRBJ1-4; a possible D gene is TRBD1 (5 bases). CDR1 and CDR2 (germline): LNHDA, SQIVND (reference sequence). V was trimmed by 6 bases and J by 8 bases, leaving 16 bases between them. The length of the CDR3 is 14 residues. The CDR3 DNA reads TGTGCCAGTAGAAGACTGCAGGGTCTAGAAAAACTGTTTTTT. This encodes CASRRLQGLEKLFF.

The V gene is TRBV7-9, the J gene TRBJ2-7, with 12 bases fitting TRBD2. This CDR3 has 15 amino acids. CDR1 and CDR2 from the germline V gene are SEHNR and FQNEAQ (reference sequence). The V segment lost 5 bases and the J segment 4 bases; nucleotides outside the gene matches: 6. The CDR3 reads CASSKTSGSRYEQYF. CDR3 nucleotides: TGTGCCAGCAGCAAGACTAGCGGGAGTCGGTACGAGCAGTACTTC.

The V gene is TRBV11-3, the J gene TRBJ2-1; no firm D call. With 2 bases removed from V and 6 bases from J, the gap between germline ends came to 5 bases. The CDR3 length is 12 residues. Germline loops: CDR1 SGHNT, CDR2 YENEEA. CDR3 residues: CASSLSGNEQFF. CDR3 DNA sequence: TGTGCCAGCAGCTTAAGTGGCAATGAGCAGTTCTTC.

The chain uses TRBV6-6 and TRBJ2-5; TRBD2 aligns across 7 bases. Germline CDR1 MNHNY, CDR2 SVGAGI (reference sequence). Germline trimming cut 7 bases from V and 5 bases from J; bases unmatched to any gene: 10. The CDR3 contains 14 residues. The CDR3 coding sequence is TGTGCCAGCATTCGCGGGGGAGCCGGGGAGACCCAGTACTTC. This encodes CASIRGGAGETQYF.

The gene calls are TRBV4-1 and TRBJ2-5; the D is unclear. V was cut by 0 bases and J by 5 bases, with 13 bases left in between. The CDR3 has 15 residues. Germline V gives CDR1 MGHRA, CDR2 YSYEKL. The CDR3 sequence is CASSQDVVGPETQYF. The CDR3 region has the DNA TGCGCCAGCAGCCAAGATGTGGTGGGCCCGGAGACCCAGTACTTC.

The chain is built from TRBV5-5 and TRBJ2-7; D possibly corresponds to TRBD1 (7 bases). Trimming shortened V by 3 bases and J by 6 bases, and 19 bases separated the two germline ends. The CDR3 loop spans 15 amino acids. Germline-derived CDR1 and CDR2 are SGHKS and YYEKEE (reference sequence). CDR3 sequence: CASSSGGDSGLEQYF. As DNA, the CDR3 is TGTGCCAGCAGCTCTGGCGGGGACAGTGGTCTCGAGCAGTACTTC.

This clone appeared once. The J gene is TRBJ2-5, the V gene TRBV7-2, with 8 bases fitting TRBD1. V trimming: 1 base; J trimming: 4 bases; junction bases outside the gene matches: 5. The CDR3 has 15 residues. Germline values: CDR1 SGHTA, CDR2 FQGNSA. Here the CDR3 DNA reads TGTGCCAGCAGCTTAGTTGGACAGGGCAGAGAGACCCAGTACTTC. Translation: CASSLVGQGRETQYF.

The chain uses TRBV7-9 and TRBJ2-7, with TRBD1 matching over 7 bases. CDR3 length equals 14 residues. Per the germline V gene, CDR1 is SEHNR and CDR2 is FQNEAQ (reference sequence). V shed 7 bases, J shed 5 bases, and the junction held 11 bases outside the gene matches. CDR3 sequence reads: CASTQRDSPNEQYF. CDR3 DNA: TGTGCCAGCACACAACGGGACAGTCCCAACGAGCAGTACTTC.

This clone was found a few times. V and J are TRBV7-2 and TRBJ1-2; TRBD1 is a possible D gene (6 bases). Germline V gives CDR1 SGHTA, CDR2 FQGNSA. V lost 6 bases and J lost 7, with 12 bases in between. The CDR3 covers 12 residues. As DNA, the CDR3 is TGTGCCAGCAGTACAGGGTCGGCTGGCTACACCTTC. Its translation: CASSTGSAGYTF.

This chain connects TRBV4-2 to TRBJ1-3; tentative D call: TRBD1 (5 bases). The V gene's germline CDR1 is LGHNA and CDR2 YNFKEQ. The CDR3 extends over 18 amino acids. V lost 0 bases, J lost 0 bases, and 15 bases lay in between. This CDR3 is CASSQEGEGGDSGNTIYF. CDR3 DNA sequence: TGTGCCAGCAGCCAAGAAGGAGAAGGAGGGGACTCTGGAAACACCATATATTTT.

The count of this clone is one. CDR3 protein: CASSEIRPDTEAFF. CDR3 DNA: TGTGCCAGCAGTGAGATAAGACCCGACACTGAAGCTTTCTTT. This sequence joins TRBV2 and TRBJ1-1; no firm D call. The V gene's germline CDR1 is SNHLY and CDR2 FYNNEI. V lost 3 bases and J lost 3, with 11 bases in between. This CDR3 comprises 14 residues. Using reference TRBV2 and TRBJ1-1 for the parts outside the CDR3, the full variable domain is EPEVTQTPSHQVTQMGQEVILRCVPISNHLYFYWYRQILGQKVEFLVSFYNNEISEKSEIFDDQFSVERPDGSNFTLKIRSTKLEDSAMYFCASSEIRPDTEAFFGQGTRLTVV.

This clone was seen only once. This rearrangement joins TRBV5-1 to TRBJ2-2; 7 bases are shared with TRBD2. J was trimmed by 2 bases and V by 4 bases; bases with no gene match: 8. Germline values: CDR1 SGHRS, CDR2 YFSETQ. The CDR3 totals 16 residues. This CDR3 reads CASSQRSGFNTGELFF. CDR3 sequence (DNA): TGCGCCAGCAGCCAACGTAGCGGGTTTAACACCGGGGAGCTGTTTTTT.

The chain employs TRBV4-1 and TRBJ1-1; tentative D call: TRBD1 (6 bases). V gave up 4 bases and J gave up 0 bases, with 15 bases separating them. Germline CDR1 reads MGHRA; CDR2 reads YSYEKL. The CDR3 runs 16 residues. CDR3 region: CASSPPRRGMNTEAFF. In DNA, the CDR3 is TGCGCCAGCAGCCCCCCGCGCAGGGGCATGAACACTGAAGCTTTCTTT.

The J gene is TRBJ2-5, the V gene TRBV6-5, with D possibly being TRBD2 (7 bases). The length of the CDR3 is 11 residues. Germline V gene lookup returns CDR1 MNHEY and CDR2 SVGAGI. Trimming removed 6 bases from V and 11 bases from J, with 13 bases in between. CDR3 coding DNA: TGTGCCAGCAGAGGGGGGGAGGTGCAGTACTTC. The encoded protein is CASRGGEVQYF.

The CDR3 region has the DNA TGTGCCAGAAGCCTATCTAGCACAGATACGCAGTATTTT. This gives the protein CARSLSSTDTQYF. V gene TRBV5-3 combines with J gene TRBJ2-3; D not certain. TRBV5-3 is given ORF status, its function remaining uncertain. The ends were cut back, 4 bases at V and 0 bases at J, with 6 bases in the middle. This CDR3 region has 13 residues.

The rearrangement uses TRBV19 and TRBJ2-3, with 7 bases that match TRBD1. CDR1 is LNHDA and CDR2 is SQIVND in the germline V gene (reference sequence). The ends lost 5 bases at V and 1 base at J; junction bases unmatched: 3. There are 14 residues in the CDR3. The CDR3 DNA reads TGTGCCAGTAGTCAGGGGGTCGGCACAGATACGCAGTATTTT. Translation: CASSQGVGTDTQYF.

Turning to this clone: Because the CDR3 is missing its conserved closing phenylalanine or tryptophan, this is likely a read error. The rearrangement joins TRBV11-2 to TRBJ1-2; D is possibly TRBD1 (5 bases). The CDR3 spans 13 residues. Germline CDR1 is SGHAT and CDR2 is FQNNGV. V was shortened by 1 base and J by 2 bases, with 5 bases between the two germline ends. CDR3 DNA: TGTGCCAGCAGCTTAGGACAGAACTATGGCTACACCCTC. This translates into CASSLGQNYGYTL.

The chain couples TRBV21-1 to TRBJ2-7; the table names TRBD1, a call not compared with the DNA. TRBV21-1 is described as a pseudogene. The CDR3 is 15 residues long. CDR3 nucleotide sequence: TGTGCCAGCAGCAAAGGGCCCCGGACAGGGAACGAGCAGTACTTC. This codes for CASSKGPRTGNEQYF.

V usage is TRBV7-9 and J usage is TRBJ1-1; 8 positions match TRBD1. This CDR3 has 14 residues. CDR1 SEHNR and CDR2 FQNEAQ come from the germline V gene (reference sequence). V gave up 5 bases and J gave up 5 bases; unmatched junction bases: 7. CDR3 in amino acids: CASSLGQGETEAFF. CDR3 DNA: TGTGCCAGCAGCCTAGGACAGGGAGAGACTGAAGCTTTCTTT.

The genes are TRBV7-9 and TRBJ2-5, with 7 bases aligning to TRBD1. The assigned J gene may be wrong: the sequence end matches TRBJ2-7 better. The germline V gene has CDR1 SEHNR and CDR2 FQNEAQ (reference sequence). The CDR3 is made up of 14 amino acids. This chain's CDR3 is CASSPTGNSYEQYF. The CDR3 bases are TGTGCCAGCAGCCCGACAGGGAACTCCTACGAGCAGTACTTC.

This sequence joins TRBV6-5 and TRBJ1-2; no firm D call. V was clipped by 4 bases and J by 5 bases, with 11 bases between them. CDR3 length equals 13 residues. CDR1 MNHEY and CDR2 SVGAGI come from the germline V gene. The CDR3 spells CASSSNSGYGYTF. The CDR3 DNA follows: TGTGCCAGCAGTTCTAACAGCGGGTATGGCTACACCTTC.

V and J are TRBV7-9 and TRBJ2-1; tentatively, D is TRBD2 (6 bases). Germline values: CDR1 SEHNR, CDR2 FQNEAQ (reference sequence). The CDR3 contains 13 residues. V lost 2 bases, J lost 8 bases, and 10 bases lay in between. The CDR3 is CASSLRWGDEQFF. The CDR3 nucleotides are TGTGCCAGCAGCTTAAGATGGGGGGATGAGCAGTTCTTC.

The V and J genes are TRBV28 and TRBJ1-1, with 8 bases fitting TRBD1. The CDR3 contains 15 residues. Germline CDR1 is MDHEN and CDR2 is SYDVKM. J gave up 4 bases and V 6 bases, and 10 bases lay outside the gene matches. CDR3 nucleotide sequence: TGTGCCAGCAGCCCCCCGGGGACAGGAGGCACTGAAGCTTTCTTT. It specifies CASSPPGTGGTEAFF.

The chain joins TRBV27 to TRBJ2-5, with D maybe TRBD1 (5 bases). The tail of the sequence fits TRBJ2-7 better, so the J call may be wrong. The CDR3 totals 13 residues. Germline assignment: CDR1 MNHEY and CDR2 SMNVEV (reference sequence). The DNA of the CDR3 is TGTGCCAGCAGTCTCACCCAGGGTAACGAGCAGTACTTC. Translating it yields CASSLTQGNEQYF.

The chain carries TRBV18 and TRBJ2-5, with 11 positions matching TRBD1. The DNA end is more similar to TRBJ2-7, so the J call may be wrong. The CDR3 is made up of 15 amino acids. Germline V lookup: CDR1 KGHSH, CDR2 LQKENI. CDR3 bases: TGTGCCAGCTCGCCGCCGGGACAGGGGGGGTTCGAGCAGTACTTC. Its translation: CASSPPGQGGFEQYF.

The J gene is TRBJ1-1, the V gene TRBV9; D not resolved. Trimming cost V 1 base and J 3 bases, with 7 bases left between them. Per germline, CDR1 SGDLS and CDR2 YYNGEE. The CDR3 consists of 13 residues. The CDR3 DNA is TGTGCCAGCAGCGTAATAATGGACACTGAAGCTTTCTTT. Its protein is CASSVIMDTEAFF.